This T cell receptor (beta chain) is drawn from a study of identical twins. The CDR3 spans 13 residues. Germline CDR1 reads SQVTM; CDR2 reads ANQGSEA. V lost 1 base, J lost 5 bases, and 9 bases lay in between. Each donor was a healthy Caucasian. Unique molecular identifiers were in the cDNA, with template-switch universal primer binding. TCRdb reprocessed the 5' RACE reads with MiXCR, giving one entry per CDR3 protein. The sample records more than 1.5 million distinct CDR3 sequences, less than 40% being singletons. In regard to this clonotype: Its antigen is as yet unknown.

Findings of the study overall: The degree of excess twin sharing was weaker in beta out-of-frame sequences. The conclusions drew on cross-sectional statistical analysis instead of tracking the same donors.

Sequencing was done on a sample of cord blood. This TCR derives from a newborn girl in good health. The chain is built from TRBV29-1 and TRBJ2-1; no firm D call. The CDR3 here is CSVEVVADNEQFF. DNA for the CDR3: TGCAGCGTTGAAGTCGTGGCGGACAATGAGCAGTTCTTC.